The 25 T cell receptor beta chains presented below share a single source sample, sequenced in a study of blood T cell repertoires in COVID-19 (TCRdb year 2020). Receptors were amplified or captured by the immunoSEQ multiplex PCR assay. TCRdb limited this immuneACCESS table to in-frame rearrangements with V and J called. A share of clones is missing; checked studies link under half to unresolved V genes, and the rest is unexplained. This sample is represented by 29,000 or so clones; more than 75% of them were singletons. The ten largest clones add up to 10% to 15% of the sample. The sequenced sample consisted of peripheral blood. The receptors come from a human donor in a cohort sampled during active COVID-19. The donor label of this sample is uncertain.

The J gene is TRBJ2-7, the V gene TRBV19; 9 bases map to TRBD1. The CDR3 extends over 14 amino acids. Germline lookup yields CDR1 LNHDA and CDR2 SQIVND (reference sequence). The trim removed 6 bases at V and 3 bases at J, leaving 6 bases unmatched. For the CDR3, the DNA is TGTGCCAGTAGCGCGGGACAGGGTGACTACGAGCAGTACTTC. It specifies CASSAGQGDYEQYF.

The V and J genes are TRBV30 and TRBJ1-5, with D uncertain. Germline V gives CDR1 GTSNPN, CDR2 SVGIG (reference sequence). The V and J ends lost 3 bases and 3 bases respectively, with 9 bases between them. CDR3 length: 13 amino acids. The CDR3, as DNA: TGTGCCTGGAGAGGGAGCATCAATCAGCCCCAGCATTTT. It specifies CAWRGSINQPQHF.

CDR3 loop: CAWSVGAGGAYEQYF. The CDR3 DNA follows: TGTGCCTGGAGTGTCGGGGCAGGGGGTGCCTACGAGCAGTACTTC. The V and J genes are TRBV30 and TRBJ2-7; TRBD1 matches at 7 bases. CDR1 and CDR2 from the germline V gene are GTSNPN and SVGIG (reference sequence). The CDR3 sequence is 15 residues long. The ends lost 0 bases at V and 2 bases at J; junction bases unmatched: 7.

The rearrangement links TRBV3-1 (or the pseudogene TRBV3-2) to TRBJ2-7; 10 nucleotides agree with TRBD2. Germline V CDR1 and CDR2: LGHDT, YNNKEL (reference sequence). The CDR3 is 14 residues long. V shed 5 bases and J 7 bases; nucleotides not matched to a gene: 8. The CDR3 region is CASSTSGRAEEQYF. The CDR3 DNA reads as TGTGCCAGCAGCACCAGCGGGAGGGCCGAGGAGCAGTACTTC.

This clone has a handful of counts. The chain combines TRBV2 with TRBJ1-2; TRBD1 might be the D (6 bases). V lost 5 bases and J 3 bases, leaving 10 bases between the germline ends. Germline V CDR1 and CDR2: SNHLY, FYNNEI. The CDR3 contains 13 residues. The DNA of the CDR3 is TGTGCCAGCAGTTCTGCAGGGGACTATGGCTACACCTTC. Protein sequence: CASSSAGDYGYTF.

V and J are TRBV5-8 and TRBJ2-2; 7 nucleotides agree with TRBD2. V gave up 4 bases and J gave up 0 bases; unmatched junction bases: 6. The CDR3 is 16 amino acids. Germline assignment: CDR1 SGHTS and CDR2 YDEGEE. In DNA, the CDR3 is TGTGCCAGCAGCCCTCGCACTAGCGCGAACACCGGGGAGCTGTTTTTT. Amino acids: CASSPRTSANTGELFF.

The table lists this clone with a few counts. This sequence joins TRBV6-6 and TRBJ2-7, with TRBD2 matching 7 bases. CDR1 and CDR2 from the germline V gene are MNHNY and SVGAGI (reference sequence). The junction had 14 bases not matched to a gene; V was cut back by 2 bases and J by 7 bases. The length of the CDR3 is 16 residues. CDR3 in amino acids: CASSYPPLGREREQYF. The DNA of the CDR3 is TGTGCCAGCAGTTACCCACCTTTAGGGCGGGAGAGGGAGCAGTACTTC.

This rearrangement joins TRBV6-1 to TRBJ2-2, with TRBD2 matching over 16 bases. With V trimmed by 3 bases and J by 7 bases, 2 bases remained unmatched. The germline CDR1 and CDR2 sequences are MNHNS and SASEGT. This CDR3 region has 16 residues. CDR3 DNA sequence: TGTGCCAGCAGTGAGGGGACTAGCGGGAGGGGCGGGGAGCTGTTTTTT. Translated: CASSEGTSGRGGELFF.

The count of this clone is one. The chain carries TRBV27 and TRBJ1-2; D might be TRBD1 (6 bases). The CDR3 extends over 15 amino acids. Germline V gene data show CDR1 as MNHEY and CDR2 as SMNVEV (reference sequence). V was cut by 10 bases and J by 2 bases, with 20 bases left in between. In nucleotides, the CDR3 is TGTGCCACCAGAAACGACATTACAGGGAACTATGGCTACACCTTC. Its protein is CATRNDITGNYGYTF.

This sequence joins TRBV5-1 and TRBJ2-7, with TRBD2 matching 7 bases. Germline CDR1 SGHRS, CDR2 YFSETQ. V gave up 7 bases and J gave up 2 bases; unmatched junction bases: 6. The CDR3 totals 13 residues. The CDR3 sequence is CASRVAGAYEQYF. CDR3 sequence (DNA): TGCGCCAGCCGAGTGGCGGGGGCCTACGAGCAGTACTTC.

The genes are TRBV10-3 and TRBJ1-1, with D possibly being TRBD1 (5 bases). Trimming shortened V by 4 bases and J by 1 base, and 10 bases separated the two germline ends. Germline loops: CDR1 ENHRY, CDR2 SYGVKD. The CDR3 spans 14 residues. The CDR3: CAISVEGWNTEAFF. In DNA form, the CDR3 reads TGTGCCATCAGTGTGGAGGGGTGGAACACTGAAGCTTTCTTT.

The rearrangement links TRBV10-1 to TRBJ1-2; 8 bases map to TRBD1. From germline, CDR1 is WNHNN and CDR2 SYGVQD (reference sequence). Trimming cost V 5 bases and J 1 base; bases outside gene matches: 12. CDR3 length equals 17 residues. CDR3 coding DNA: TGCGCCAGCAGTCGAGAGGTGGGACAGGATGTTAACTATGGCTACACCTTC. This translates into CASSREVGQDVNYGYTF.

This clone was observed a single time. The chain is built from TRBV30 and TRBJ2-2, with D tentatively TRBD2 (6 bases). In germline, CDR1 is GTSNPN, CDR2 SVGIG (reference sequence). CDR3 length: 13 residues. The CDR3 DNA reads TGTGTGACTAGGGAAGATTACACCGGGGAGCTGTTTTTT. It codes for CVTREDYTGELFF. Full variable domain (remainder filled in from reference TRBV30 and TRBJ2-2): SQTIHQWPATLVQPVGSPLSLECTVEGTSNPNLYWYRQAAGRGLQLLFYSVGIGQISSEVPQNLSASRPQDRQFILSSKKLLLSDSGFYLCVTREDYTGELFFGEGSRLTVL.

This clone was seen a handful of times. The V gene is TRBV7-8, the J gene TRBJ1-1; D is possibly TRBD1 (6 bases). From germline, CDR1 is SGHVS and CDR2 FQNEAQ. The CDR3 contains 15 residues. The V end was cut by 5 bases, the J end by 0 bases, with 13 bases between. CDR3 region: CASSPNRVVNTEAFF. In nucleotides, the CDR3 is TGTGCCAGCAGCCCGAACAGGGTTGTGAACACTGAAGCTTTCTTT.

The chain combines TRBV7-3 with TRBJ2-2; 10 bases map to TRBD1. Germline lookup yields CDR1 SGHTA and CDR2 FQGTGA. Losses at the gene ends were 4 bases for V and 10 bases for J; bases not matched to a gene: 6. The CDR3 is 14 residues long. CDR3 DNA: TGTGCCAGCAGCTCCGGACAGGGGGAGGAGGAGCTGTTTTTT. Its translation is CASSSGQGEEELFF.

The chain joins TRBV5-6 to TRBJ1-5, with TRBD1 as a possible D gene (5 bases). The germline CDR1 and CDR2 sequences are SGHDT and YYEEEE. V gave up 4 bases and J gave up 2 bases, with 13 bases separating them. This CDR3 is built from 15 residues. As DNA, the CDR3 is TGTGCCAGCAGCAGGGGCCAGGGTGGCAATCAGCCCCAGCATTTT. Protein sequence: CASSRGQGGNQPQHF.

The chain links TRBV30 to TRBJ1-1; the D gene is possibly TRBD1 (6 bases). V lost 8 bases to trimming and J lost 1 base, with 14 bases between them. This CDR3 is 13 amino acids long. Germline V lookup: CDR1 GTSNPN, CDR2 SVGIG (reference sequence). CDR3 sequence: CAGYTGTNTEAFF. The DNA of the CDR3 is TGTGCCGGATACACAGGGACGAACACTGAAGCTTTCTTT.

DNA of the CDR3: TGTGCCAGCAGTGTGGGCGTAGACTATGGCTACACCTTC. It specifies CASSVGVDYGYTF. V and J are TRBV2 and TRBJ1-2; D unclear. The CDR3 consists of 13 residues. Trimming pared 4 bases from V and 3 bases from J, leaving 9 bases between. CDR1 is SNHLY and CDR2 is FYNNEI in the germline V gene.

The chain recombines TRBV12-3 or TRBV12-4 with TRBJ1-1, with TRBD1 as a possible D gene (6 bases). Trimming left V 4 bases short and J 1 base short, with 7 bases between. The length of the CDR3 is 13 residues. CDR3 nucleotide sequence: TGTGCCAGCAGTTCCAGGGGGAACACTGAAGCTTTCTTT. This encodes CASSSRGNTEAFF.

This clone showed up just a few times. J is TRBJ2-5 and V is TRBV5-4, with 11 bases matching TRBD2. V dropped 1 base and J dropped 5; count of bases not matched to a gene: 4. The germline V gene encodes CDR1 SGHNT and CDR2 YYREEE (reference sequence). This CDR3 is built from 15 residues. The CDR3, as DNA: TGTGCCAGCAGCTTGAGTAGCGGGAGGGCTGAGACCCAGTACTTC. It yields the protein CASSLSSGRAETQYF.

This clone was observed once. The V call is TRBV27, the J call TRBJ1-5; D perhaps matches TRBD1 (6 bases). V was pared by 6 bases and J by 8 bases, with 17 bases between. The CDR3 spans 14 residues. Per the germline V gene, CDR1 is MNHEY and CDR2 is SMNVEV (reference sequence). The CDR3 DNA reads TGTGCCAGCAGCGAGGGGCAGGGGTGGAAGCCCCAGCATTTT. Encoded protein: CASSEGQGWKPQHF.

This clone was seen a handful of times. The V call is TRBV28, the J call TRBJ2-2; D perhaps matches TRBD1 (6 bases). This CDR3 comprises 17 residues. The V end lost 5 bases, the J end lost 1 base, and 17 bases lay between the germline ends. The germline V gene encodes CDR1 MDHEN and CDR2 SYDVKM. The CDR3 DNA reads TGTGCCAGCAGTCTCATACCGGGACAAGGGAACACCGGGGAGCTGTTTTTT. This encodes CASSLIPGQGNTGELFF.

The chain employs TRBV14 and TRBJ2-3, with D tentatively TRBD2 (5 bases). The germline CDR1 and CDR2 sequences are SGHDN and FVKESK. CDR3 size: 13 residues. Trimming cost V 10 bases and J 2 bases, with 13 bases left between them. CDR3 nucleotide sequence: TGTGCCACCGCCGGGGTCTTCACAGATACGCAGTATTTT. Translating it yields CATAGVFTDTQYF.

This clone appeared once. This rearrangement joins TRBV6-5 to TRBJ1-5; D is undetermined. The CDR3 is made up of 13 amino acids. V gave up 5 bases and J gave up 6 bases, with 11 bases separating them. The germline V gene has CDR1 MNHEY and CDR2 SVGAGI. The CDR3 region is CASSLVGSQPQHF. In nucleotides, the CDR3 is TGTGCCAGCAGTCTGGTGGGGAGTCAGCCCCAGCATTTT.

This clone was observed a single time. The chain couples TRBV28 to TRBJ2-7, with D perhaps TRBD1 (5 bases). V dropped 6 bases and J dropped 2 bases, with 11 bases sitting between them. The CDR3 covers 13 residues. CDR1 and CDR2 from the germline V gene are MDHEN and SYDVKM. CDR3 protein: CASSQGVPYEQYF. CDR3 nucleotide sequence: TGTGCCAGCAGCCAAGGGGTTCCCTACGAGCAGTACTTC.